The 21 T cell receptor beta chains below were found in one sample sequenced in a study of a mutant IDH1 vaccine in newly diagnosed glioma. The table came from immunoSEQ multiplex PCR; TCRdb's copy has only in-frame clones and leaves some out. The sample has 110,000 or so clones, roughly nine tenths seen once; the top ten hold roughly 0.65%. Antigens for these TCRs are unknown. The time point denotes: week 11, during vaccination. All doses held 300 ug of mutant IDH1 20-mer peptide, with topical imiquimod. This sample comprised PBMCs, obtained from a glioma patient whose treatment included an IDH1 peptide vaccine. These receptors were taken from a woman between 50 and 59 years old with glioma.

The rearrangement uses TRBV13 and TRBJ1-1; possibly TRBD1 for D (6 bases). The germline V gene has CDR1 PRHDT and CDR2 FYEKMQ (reference sequence). V lost 0 bases and J 11 bases, leaving 10 bases between the germline ends. This CDR3 has 12 amino acids. CDR3 amino acids: CASSLGRDTAFF. The CDR3 DNA is TGTGCCAGCAGCTTAGGCCGGGACACTGCTTTCTTT.

The chain carries TRBV29-1 and TRBJ2-5, with 10 bases that match TRBD2. CDR1 and CDR2 (germline): SQVTM, ANQGSEA. J gave up 5 bases and V 7 bases, and 4 bases lay outside the gene matches. This CDR3 has 12 residues. CDR3 residues: CSGGTSVETQYF. The CDR3 DNA follows: TGCAGCGGCGGGACTAGCGTTGAGACCCAGTACTTC.

This chain joins TRBV5-1 and TRBJ2-1; D gene uncertain. The CDR3 extends over 13 amino acids. V was cut by 0 bases and J by 8 bases, with 9 bases left in between. From germline, CDR1 is SGHRS and CDR2 YFSETQ. The CDR3 sequence: CASSLEKLHEQFF. The CDR3 DNA is TGCGCCAGCAGCTTGGAAAAGCTGCATGAGCAGTTCTTC. The full variable domain, completed using reference TRBV5-1 and TRBJ2-1, is KAGVTQTPRYLIKTRGQQVTLSCSPISGHRSVSWYQQTPGQGLQFLFEYFSETQRNKGNFPGRFSGRQFSNSRSEMNVSTLELGDSALYLCASSLEKLHEQFFGPGTRLTVL.

The chain has TRBV7-8 and TRBJ2-1; D not resolved. The germline V gene has CDR1 SGHVS and CDR2 FQNEAQ. V was clipped by 1 base and J by 10 bases, with 5 bases between them. The CDR3 is 11 amino acids. The CDR3 sequence is CASSLVGEQFF. DNA of the CDR3: TGTGCCAGCAGCTTAGTAGGAGAGCAGTTCTTC.

The V gene is TRBV9, the J gene TRBJ2-1, with TRBD2 matching 14 bases. The V segment lost 4 bases and the J segment 5 bases; nucleotides outside the gene matches: 11. The CDR3 has 18 amino acids. From germline, CDR1 is SGDLS and CDR2 YYNGEE. CDR3 in DNA: TGTGCCAGCAGCTCTAAGACTAGCGGGAGGGGAAAGAACAATGAGCAGTTCTTC. Its translation is CASSSKTSGRGKNNEQFF.

The chain combines TRBV29-1 with TRBJ1-3, with D possibly matching TRBD1 (6 bases). In germline, CDR1 is SQVTM, CDR2 ANQGSEA. This CDR3 contains 13 residues. The V end lost 5 bases, the J end lost 0 bases, and 8 bases lay between the germline ends. The chain's CDR3 is CSVWDTSGNTIYF. In nucleotides, the CDR3 is TGCAGCGTTTGGGACACCTCTGGAAACACCATATATTTT.

The rearrangement joins TRBV6-1 to TRBJ2-7; no clear D. The CDR3 spans 12 residues. V shed 5 bases and J shed 2 bases, with 7 bases lying between them. Germline V gene lookup returns CDR1 MNHNS and CDR2 SASEGT. The CDR3 DNA reads TGTGCCAGCAGTTCCCCTCCCTACGAGCAGTACTTC. It yields the protein CASSSPPYEQYF.

CDR3 sequence reads: CATSMGSNYGYTF. DNA of the CDR3: TGTGCCACCAGCATGGGCAGTAACTATGGCTACACCTTC. This chain links TRBV15 with TRBJ1-2; D not certain. V lost 4 bases to trimming and J lost 1 base, with 7 bases between them. There are 13 residues in the CDR3. Germline assignment: CDR1 LNHNV and CDR2 YYDKDF (reference sequence).

The J gene is TRBJ2-7, the V gene TRBV19, with 7 bases lining up with TRBD2. This CDR3 comprises 17 residues. Germline assignment: CDR1 LNHDA and CDR2 SQIVND (reference sequence). After removal of 1 base from V and 5 bases from J, the junction contained 14 bases not matched to a gene. CDR3 in amino acids: CASSIAPPAGESNEQYF. CDR3 nucleotide sequence: TGTGCCAGTAGTATAGCTCCCCCCGCGGGAGAATCCAACGAGCAGTACTTC. The full variable domain, its missing parts supplied by reference TRBV19 and TRBJ2-7, is DGGITQSPKYLFRKEGQNVTLSCEQNLNHDAMYWYRQDPGQGLRLIYYSQIVNDFQKGDIAEGYSVSREKKESFPLTVTSAQKNPTAFYLCASSIAPPAGESNEQYFGPGTRLTVT.

This clone was counted a single time. The rearrangement joins TRBV11-2 to TRBJ2-2, with D maybe TRBD1 (6 bases). Germline assignment: CDR1 SGHAT and CDR2 FQNNGV. This CDR3 comprises 17 residues. Trimming pared 1 base from V and 2 bases from J, leaving 14 bases between. CDR3 DNA sequence: TGTGCCAGCAGCTTAGGAAGTTGGGACACTAACACCGGGGAGCTGTTTTTT. Protein sequence: CASSLGSWDTNTGELFF.

V usage is TRBV30 and J usage is TRBJ2-1; TRBD2 matches 8 bases. V shed 4 bases, J shed 5 bases, and the junction held 7 bases outside the gene matches. The CDR3 sequence is 14 residues long. Germline V gene sequence: CDR1 GTSNPN, CDR2 SVGIG (reference sequence). Written as DNA, the CDR3 is TGTGCCTGGACATACGGGAGGGCTAACAATGAGCAGTTCTTC. This sequence encodes CAWTYGRANNEQFF.

The genes are TRBV7-2 and TRBJ2-5, with D tentatively TRBD1 (5 bases). The V end lost 3 bases, the J end lost 1 base, and 9 bases lay between the germline ends. This CDR3 has 14 amino acids. Looked up from germline, CDR1 is SGHTA and CDR2 is FQGNSA. CDR3 bases: TGTGCCAGCAGCTTCCAGGGTTCCCAAGAGACCCAGTACTTC. Its protein product is CASSFQGSQETQYF. Full variable domain (missing parts from reference TRBV7-2 and TRBJ2-5): GAGVSQSPSNKVTEKGKDVELRCDPISGHTALYWYRQSLGQGLEFLIYFQGNSAPDKSGLPSDRFSAERTGGSVSTLTIQRTQQEDSAVYLCASSFQGSQETQYFGPGTRLLVL.

This rearrangement joins TRBV28 to TRBJ2-7; perhaps TRBD1 as D (6 bases). The CDR3 runs 15 residues. Trimming removed 6 bases from V and 7 bases from J, with 22 bases in between. CDR1 and CDR2 (germline): MDHEN, SYDVKM. The CDR3 DNA follows: TGTGCCAGCAGCCAGCCCGCGGCAGGGGATGGAGAGCAGTACTTC. Protein sequence: CASSQPAAGDGEQYF.

The J gene is TRBJ1-5, the V gene TRBV28; D gene unclear. This CDR3 is 13 amino acids long. V lost 2 bases and J lost 3, with 5 bases in between. In germline, CDR1 is MDHEN, CDR2 SYDVKM. The CDR3 bases are TGTGCCAGCAGTTTACCTTCCAATCAGCCCCAGCATTTT. Its protein product is CASSLPSNQPQHF.

The chain has TRBV7-9 and TRBJ2-7; tentatively, D is TRBD2 (5 bases). CDR1 and CDR2 from the germline V gene are SEHNR and FQNEAQ (reference sequence). Trimming shortened V by 5 bases and J by 4 bases, and 18 bases separated the two germline ends. The CDR3 runs to 15 residues. In DNA form, the CDR3 reads TGTGCCAGCAGCACATCAGAGGGAACGTGGTACGAGCAGTACTTC. Amino acid sequence: CASSTSEGTWYEQYF.

The chain is built from TRBV25-1 and TRBJ2-3, with D perhaps TRBD1 or TRBD2 (7 bases each). The CDR3 has 14 residues. V was clipped by 6 bases and J by 4 bases, with 14 bases between them. Germline loops: CDR1 MGHDK, CDR2 SYGVNS. DNA of the CDR3: TGTGCCAGCAGGCCCTCAGGGGGGGCAGATACGCAGTATTTT. The encoded protein is CASRPSGGADTQYF.

The genes are TRBV19 and TRBJ2-7; possibly TRBD2 for D (5 bases). Trimming took off 4 bases at V and 2 bases at J, with 9 bases between the two ends. Per the germline V gene, CDR1 is LNHDA and CDR2 is SQIVND (reference sequence). This CDR3 has 13 amino acids. The CDR3 protein is CASSSGRAYEQYF. DNA for the CDR3: TGTGCCAGTAGTAGCGGGCGGGCCTACGAGCAGTACTTC.

The chain combines TRBV5-4 with TRBJ2-7; D is uncertain. CDR3 size: 12 residues. V was trimmed by 4 bases and J by 3 bases, leaving 8 bases between them. Germline assignment: CDR1 SGHNT and CDR2 YYREEE (reference sequence). CDR3 DNA: TGTGCCAGCAGCGACACTGACTACGAGCAGTACTTC. Encoded protein: CASSDTDYEQYF.

V usage is TRBV2 and J usage is TRBJ2-5; D remains unclear. This CDR3 is 12 amino acids long. Between the trimmed V and J ends, which lost 7 bases and 4 bases, there was a span of 10 bases. From germline, CDR1 is SNHLY and CDR2 FYNNEI. CDR3 sequence (DNA): TGTGCCAGCAACCTTCCCCCAGAGACCCAGTACTTC. The encoded protein is CASNLPPETQYF.

V is TRBV5-6 and J is TRBJ1-5, with D hard to call. The CDR3 has 15 residues. Germline CDR1 is SGHDT and CDR2 is YYEEEE. V was shortened by 0 bases and J by 1 base, with 8 bases between the two germline ends. This CDR3 reads CASSLEGISNQPQHF. The CDR3 DNA reads TGTGCCAGCAGCTTGGAGGGAATCAGCAATCAGCCCCAGCATTTT.

The chain combines TRBV5-1 with TRBJ1-5; TRBD1 matches at 8 bases. The CDR3 loop spans 14 amino acids. CDR1 and CDR2 (germline): SGHRS, YFSETQ. V was pared by 2 bases and J by 5 bases, with 3 bases of the junction left unmatched. CDR3 DNA sequence: TGCGCCAGCAGCTTCGGACAGGGCGATCAGCCCCAGCATTTT. Translating it yields CASSFGQGDQPQHF.